The T cell receptor delta chain under discussion was sequenced for a study of gamma-delta chains in newborns, infants, children. TCRdb re-called clones from the reads using CATT. The sample has about 3,100 delta-chain clones, roughly 3.9% seen once; the top ten hold 16%. In its sample, this clone was seen a few times. The protein in TCRdb stems from a much larger clone and differs at residue 3 from this DNA's translation, likely a read error; here the protein is translated from the DNA. The length of the CDR3 is 18 residues. CDR1 is GEAIGNYY, CDR2 EKD, per germline. V shed 9 bases and J 0 bases; nucleotides not matched to a gene: 9.

The receptor comes from a child who was a newborn, infant or young child, either healthy, febrile or measles-vaccinated (not recorded which). The rearrangement uses TRDV2 and TRDJ3, with 11 bases identical to TRDD3. The sample taken for sequencing was blood. The CDR3 DNA sequence: TGTGCCCGTGTCTTACTGGGGGATAGCTCCTGGGACACCCGACAGATGTTTTTC. Translating it yields CARVLLGDSSWDTRQMFF.